Below are 13 T cell receptor beta chains sequenced from a single sample in a study of blood T cell repertoires in COVID-19. Some clones are missing from TCRdb's copy, which holds only in-frame ones; the method was immunoSEQ multiplex PCR. The data show some 190,000 clones, roughly three quarters seen once. The sample taken for sequencing was peripheral blood. The receptors come from a woman between 50 and 59 years old with active or convalescent COVID-19.

This clone was observed once. V usage is TRBV10-2 and J usage is TRBJ1-1; 7 nucleotides match TRBD1. V lost 0 bases to trimming and J lost 11 bases; unmatched junction nucleotides: 6. Germline CDR1 is WSHSY and CDR2 is SAAADI. This CDR3 has 13 residues. CDR3 coding DNA: TGCGCCAGCAGTGAGTCGACAGGGTGGGGGGCTTTCTTT. Its protein product is CASSESTGWGAFF.

The chain links TRBV11-2 to TRBJ1-5; D may be TRBD1 (5 bases). Germline values: CDR1 SGHAT, CDR2 FQNNGV. The CDR3 has 14 amino acids. Trimming removed 3 bases from V and 5 bases from J, with 11 bases in between. This CDR3 is CASSLALTDQPQHF. Written as DNA, the CDR3 is TGTGCCAGCAGCTTGGCCTTGACAGATCAGCCCCAGCATTTT.

The genes are TRBV18 and TRBJ2-3; 8 nucleotides align to TRBD1. Germline V gene sequence: CDR1 KGHSH, CDR2 LQKENI. The CDR3 extends over 12 amino acids. V shed 8 bases, J shed 12 bases, and the junction held 10 bases outside the gene matches. CDR3 coding DNA: TGTGCCAGCGCCAACCCGGACAGGGCACAGTATTTT. The encoded protein is CASANPDRAQYF.

J is TRBJ2-1 and V is TRBV5-1, with D maybe TRBD2 (5 bases). V was cut by 0 bases and J by 7 bases, with 8 bases left in between. Germline V gives CDR1 SGHRS, CDR2 YFSETQ. The CDR3 is 13 residues long. DNA of the CDR3: TGCGCCAGCAGCTTGGGGACTGTGAATGAGCAGTTCTTC. Amino acid sequence: CASSLGTVNEQFF.

This chain joins TRBV9 and TRBJ1-3; D perhaps matches TRBD1 (5 bases). Trimming shortened V by 4 bases and J by 0 bases, and 14 bases separated the two germline ends. The CDR3 has 16 residues. Per germline, CDR1 SGDLS and CDR2 YYNGEE. CDR3 sequence reads: CASSPAGGISGNTIYF. CDR3 DNA: TGTGCCAGCAGCCCCGCGGGGGGAATCTCTGGAAACACCATATATTTT.

The CDR3 coding sequence is TGTGCCAGCAGCCTCGATAATTCACCCCTCCACTTT. It encodes CASSLDNSPLHF. V usage is TRBV11-2 and J usage is TRBJ1-6, with unresolved D. The CDR3 totals 12 residues. The V end lost 5 bases, the J end lost 5 bases, and 4 bases lay between the germline ends. From germline, CDR1 is SGHAT and CDR2 FQNNGV.

The V call is TRBV9, the J call TRBJ2-2, with 11 bases aligning to TRBD2. CDR3 length equals 16 residues. CDR1 is SGDLS and CDR2 is YYNGEE in the germline V gene. V dropped 4 bases and J dropped 4; count of bases not matched to a gene: 6. The CDR3 here is CASSMHTSGGTGELFF. CDR3 in DNA: TGTGCCAGCAGCATGCACACTAGCGGGGGCACCGGGGAGCTGTTTTTT.

The rearrangement links TRBV15 to TRBJ1-5, with a possible D match to TRBD1 (5 bases). Germline V gives CDR1 LNHNV, CDR2 YYDKDF (reference sequence). V was pared by 0 bases and J by 7 bases, with 13 bases between. This CDR3 is 15 amino acids long. Here the CDR3 DNA reads TGTGCCACCAGCAGAGAGGGAGGGGTTGGCCAGCCCCAGCATTTT. This encodes CATSREGGVGQPQHF.

This chain joins TRBV28 and TRBJ2-7; 10 bases line up with TRBD1. From germline, CDR1 is MDHEN and CDR2 SYDVKM. V trimming: 8 bases; J trimming: 6 bases; junction bases outside the gene matches: 4. The CDR3 is 12 residues long. For the CDR3, the DNA is TGTGCCAGCCTAAGACAGGGGGCCGAGCAGTACTTC. Translating gives CASLRQGAEQYF.

The chain carries TRBV20-1 and TRBJ1-1; no clear D. Between the trimmed V and J ends, which lost 3 bases and 2 bases, there was a span of 7 bases. This CDR3 has 12 amino acids. Germline CDR1 is DFQATT and CDR2 is SNEGSKA (reference sequence). CDR3 in amino acids: CSASFTNTEAFF. For the CDR3, the DNA is TGCAGTGCTAGTTTCACAAACACTGAAGCTTTCTTT.

The CDR3 bases are TGTGCCTGGAGTGTAGACAGGGGAACTGAAGCTTTCTTT. Residues: CAWSVDRGTEAFF. The chain employs TRBV30 and TRBJ1-1, with TRBD1 identical over 8 bases. J lost 5 bases, V lost 0 bases, and 2 bases had no gene match. The germline gives CDR1 GTSNPN, CDR2 SVGIG (reference sequence). The CDR3 is made up of 13 amino acids.

This chain joins TRBV19 and TRBJ1-2, with 12 bases that match TRBD1. Germline CDR1 LNHDA, CDR2 SQIVND (reference sequence). The CDR3 is 15 residues long. After removal of 9 bases from V and 4 bases from J, the junction contained 9 bases not matched to a gene. The DNA for the CDR3 is TGTGCCAGCCGGGACAGGGGGCAAGTGGGCTATGGCTACACCTTC. This gives the protein CASRDRGQVGYGYTF.

The rearrangement links TRBV19 to TRBJ2-3; maybe TRBD2 (6 bases). The CDR3 is 14 amino acids. Trimming removed 3 bases from V and 2 bases from J, with 9 bases in between. Per the germline V gene, CDR1 is LNHDA and CDR2 is SQIVND (reference sequence). The CDR3 is CASSMRRVTDTQYF. The CDR3 DNA reads as TGTGCCAGTAGTATGCGGAGGGTCACAGATACGCAGTATTTT.